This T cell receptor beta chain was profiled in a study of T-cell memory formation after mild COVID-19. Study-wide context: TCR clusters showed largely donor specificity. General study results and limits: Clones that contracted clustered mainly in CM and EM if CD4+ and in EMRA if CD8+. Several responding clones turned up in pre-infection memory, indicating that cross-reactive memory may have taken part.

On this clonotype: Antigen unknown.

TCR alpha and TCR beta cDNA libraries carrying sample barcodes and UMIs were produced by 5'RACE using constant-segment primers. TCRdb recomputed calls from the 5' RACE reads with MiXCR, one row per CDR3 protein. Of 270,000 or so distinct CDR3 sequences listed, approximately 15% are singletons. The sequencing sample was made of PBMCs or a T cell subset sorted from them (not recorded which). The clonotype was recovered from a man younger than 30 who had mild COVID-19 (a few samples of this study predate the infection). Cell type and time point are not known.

CDR3 nucleotides: TGTGCCAGCAACTCGGAGGGCGGGGGGACCACAGATACGCAGTATTTT. This codes for CASNSEGGGTTDTQYF. The rearrangement joins TRBV5-8 to TRBJ2-3; 8 bases agree with TRBD2. CDR3 length: 16 residues. Losses at the gene ends were 6 bases for V and 2 bases for J; bases not matched to a gene: 11. The V gene's germline CDR1 is SGHTS and CDR2 YDEGEE.